This TCR beta chain was retrieved from a study of T-cell reconstitution after alpha-beta-depleted transplantation in children. Study-wide results and limits: After transplant, high TCRbeta diversity at day 60 in some patients arose from surviving recipient T cells and thymic progenitors. About two months after transplant, alpha-beta T cells reportedly came from several hundred expanded graft clones. T-cell numbers and diversity one year post-transplant derived largely from freshly generated T cells.

This clonotype was counted at least ten times. What it recognizes is unknown. Unique molecular identifiers tagged the TCRbeta library. MiXCR, run by TCRdb on the PCR reads, gives a single entry per CDR3 protein. This sample has 25,000 to 35,000 distinct CDR3 sequences, with about 7% found just once. Germline V gives CDR1 DFQATT, CDR2 SNEGSKA (reference sequence). V was pared by 0 bases and J by 9 bases, with 17 bases of the junction left unmatched. The CDR3 totals 17 residues. This rearrangement joins TRBV20-1 to TRBJ2-3; 8 positions match TRBD2. This clonotype was sampled from a child younger than two who had a stem cell transplant for acute myeloid leukemia, so the T cells may come from the graft donor. Sequencing was performed on peripheral blood, taken 60 days after TCRalphabeta/CD19-depleted stem cell transplant. As DNA, the CDR3 is TGCAGTGCTAGAGATGGTCGGCTAGCGGGCTCATTTGAGACGCAGTATTTT. Translation: CSARDGRLAGSFETQYF.